This T cell receptor beta chain was identified in a study of response to subunit inactivated influenza vaccine. General study points: Each seasonal influenza vaccination, the authors suggested, recruits few new T cells.

Germline V gene sequence: CDR1 LNHNV, CDR2 YYDKDF (reference sequence). The trim removed 3 bases at V and 7 bases at J, leaving 12 bases unmatched. The CDR3 length is 15 residues. TCRdb reanalysed the RT-PCR reads using MiXCR and keeps one entry per CDR3 protein. Here the sample spans 500,000 to 750,000 distinct CDR3 sequences, around 15% being singletons. To note about this clonotype: Antigen: not known.

This rearrangement joins TRBV15 to TRBJ2-7; 7 bases agree with TRBD1. The specimen comprised PBMCs from blood, sampled roughly 13 days after vaccination. This receptor was taken from a man aged 50-60 years who received an inactivated influenza vaccine. CDR3 nucleotides: TGTGCCACCAGCAGGACCGGGACAGTCGGCACGGAGCAGTACTTC. Its protein product is CATSRTGTVGTEQYF.